This is a list of T cell receptor beta chains from one sample in a study of blood T cell repertoires in COVID-19. TCRdb's table, derived via immunoSEQ multiplex PCR, lists solely in-frame clones and lacks some. The sample consists of 300,000 to 400,000 clones, 88% of them appearing once. Sample: peripheral blood. These TCRs come from a woman in her 70s with COVID-19, enrolled during active disease. The CDR3 runs from the conserved cysteine through the conserved F or W. Each record gives: clone size, D gene, V gene, J gene, CDR3 DNA, CDR3 protein. A D gene is named only where the DNA matches it firmly. Some rows mark clone size as missing; the rest say once, few, many or name a class of expanded clone.

clone_size: .; d_call: .; v_call: TRBV5-1; j_call: TRBJ2-7; cdr3_nt: TGCGCCAGCAGCTTGGGCCGGGACATGCGTGGCGAGCAGTACTTC; cdr3_aa: CASSLGRDMRGEQYF
clone_size: .; d_call: TRBD2; v_call: TRBV2; j_call: TRBJ2-1; cdr3_nt: TGTGCCAGCAGTGAAGCCCCGGCTAGCGGGGGGCACGAGCAGTTCTTC; cdr3_aa: CASSEAPASGGHEQFF
clone_size: .; d_call: .; v_call: TRBV24-1; j_call: TRBJ2-3; cdr3_nt: TGTGCCACCAGTGATTTTCGGGACTCACGTACGCAGTATTTT; cdr3_aa: CATSDFRDSRTQYF
clone_size: .; d_call: TRBD2; v_call: TRBV6-1; j_call: TRBJ2-7; cdr3_nt: TGTGCCAGCAGTGATAGTGGGCCGGGGGGGCGTTTTGAGCAGTACTTC; cdr3_aa: CASSDSGPGGRFEQYF
clone_size: .; d_call: .; v_call: TRBV6-5; j_call: TRBJ2-7; cdr3_nt: TGTGCCAGCAGTACGACTTTCGAGCAGTACTTC; cdr3_aa: CASSTTFEQYF
clone_size: .; d_call: .; v_call: TRBV18; j_call: TRBJ1-1; cdr3_nt: TGTGCCAGCTCACCAGAATCCCCGGCGGGGGGAATGAACACTGAAGCTTTCTTT; cdr3_aa: CASSPESPAGGMNTEAFF
clone_size: .; d_call: .; v_call: TRBV4-2; j_call: TRBJ1-1; cdr3_nt: TGTGCCAGCAGCCCCCCAGGCAGGCCTGAGACTGAAGCTTTCTTT; cdr3_aa: CASSPPGRPETEAFF
clone_size: .; d_call: TRBD1; v_call: TRBV4-1; j_call: TRBJ1-2; cdr3_nt: TGCGCCAGCAGCCAAAACAGGGGAACTAACTATGGCTACACCTTC; cdr3_aa: CASSQNRGTNYGYTF
clone_size: .; d_call: .; v_call: TRBV9; j_call: TRBJ1-1; cdr3_nt: TGTGCCAGCAGCCCTTCCGGGGGGGGCACTGAAGCTTTCTTT; cdr3_aa: CASSPSGGGTEAFF
clone_size: .; d_call: TRBD2; v_call: TRBV30; j_call: TRBJ2-7; cdr3_nt: TGTGCCTGGAGTGACGGGGGGACCTCCTACGAGCAGTACTTC; cdr3_aa: CAWSDGGTSYEQYF
clone_size: .; d_call: .; v_call: TRBV24-1; j_call: TRBJ2-3; cdr3_nt: TGTGCCACCTCCCCTGGGGGGAGCACAGATACGCAGTATTTT; cdr3_aa: CATSPGGSTDTQYF
clone_size: .; d_call: .; v_call: TRBV21-1; j_call: TRBJ2-7; cdr3_nt: TGTGCCAGCATACGAGGGGAGCAGTACTTC; cdr3_aa: CASIRGEQYF
clone_size: .; d_call: TRBD2; v_call: TRBV29-1; j_call: TRBJ2-7; cdr3_nt: TGCAGCGTTGAAGATGGGCTAGCGGGAAGCTACGAGCAGTACTTC; cdr3_aa: CSVEDGLAGSYEQYF
clone_size: .; d_call: TRBD1; v_call: TRBV19; j_call: TRBJ1-5; cdr3_nt: TGTGCCAGTAGGGACCGGGACAGGGGATTTCAGCCCCAGCATTTT; cdr3_aa: CASRDRDRGFQPQHF
clone_size: .; d_call: TRBD1; v_call: TRBV30; j_call: TRBJ1-1; cdr3_nt: TGTGCCTGGAGTGTAGGTGCGGGACAGGGCTCTGAAGCTTTCTTT; cdr3_aa: CAWSVGAGQGSEAFF
clone_size: .; d_call: TRBD1; v_call: TRBV27; j_call: TRBJ1-5; cdr3_nt: TGTGCCAGCAGTTATGCCGGGACAGGGATCATTCAGCCCCAGCATTTT; cdr3_aa: CASSYAGTGIIQPQHF
clone_size: .; d_call: TRBD2; v_call: TRBV7-9; j_call: TRBJ2-2; cdr3_nt: TGTGCCAGCAGCAAACTACTAGCGGGGGGTTCCGGGGAGCTGTTTTTT; cdr3_aa: CASSKLLAGGSGELFF
clone_size: .; d_call: .; v_call: TRBV5-1; j_call: TRBJ2-2; cdr3_nt: TGCGCCAGCAGCTTGGGGTCTACAGGGTCCGGCGGGGAGCTGTTTTTT; cdr3_aa: CASSLGSTGSGGELFF
clone_size: .; d_call: .; v_call: TRBV5-1; j_call: TRBJ2-2; cdr3_nt: TGCGCCAGCAGCTTGAACTTGAACACCGGGGAGCTGTTTTTT; cdr3_aa: CASSLNLNTGELFF
clone_size: .; d_call: .; v_call: TRBV6-5; j_call: TRBJ1-3; cdr3_nt: TGTGCCAGCAGTTACAGTGCAGCGCCCTCTGGAAACACCATATATTTT; cdr3_aa: CASSYSAAPSGNTIYF
clone_size: few; d_call: TRBD2; v_call: TRBV19; j_call: TRBJ2-2; cdr3_nt: TGTGCCAGTAAACTAGCGGGGGCCGGGGTCGGGGAGCTGTTTTTT; cdr3_aa: CASKLAGAGVGELFF
clone_size: .; d_call: TRBD2; v_call: TRBV9; j_call: TRBJ2-3; cdr3_nt: TGTGCCAGCAGCGTAGCTACTAGCGGGGGCGGCGGAGATACGCAGTATTTT; cdr3_aa: CASSVATSGGGGDTQYF
clone_size: .; d_call: TRBD1; v_call: TRBV27; j_call: TRBJ1-2; cdr3_nt: TGTGCCAGCAGTTTACAGGGGGCTAACTATGGCTACACCTTC; cdr3_aa: CASSLQGANYGYTF
clone_size: .; d_call: .; v_call: TRBV12-3/TRBV12-4; j_call: TRBJ2-5; cdr3_nt: TGTGCCAGCAAAGACAGGACACAAGAGACCCAGTACTTC; cdr3_aa: CASKDRTQETQYF
clone_size: .; d_call: .; v_call: TRBV7-9; j_call: TRBJ1-3; cdr3_nt: TGTGCCAGCAGCTCACAGGGAAACACCATATATTTT; cdr3_aa: CASSSQGNTIYF
clone_size: .; d_call: .; v_call: TRBV21-1; j_call: TRBJ2-7; cdr3_nt: TGTGCCAGCAGCAAAAGTCGGGCAGGGGACTACGAGCAGTACTTC; cdr3_aa: CASSKSRAGDYEQYF
clone_size: .; d_call: .; v_call: TRBV6-4; j_call: TRBJ1-1; cdr3_nt: TGTGCCAGCCCGACGGGGGTCCGCTACACTGAAGCTTTCTTT; cdr3_aa: CASPTGVRYTEAFF
clone_size: .; d_call: TRBD1; v_call: TRBV6-5; j_call: TRBJ2-7; cdr3_nt: TGTGCCAGCAGACTACCGGGACAGGAACGTAACGAGCAGTACTTC; cdr3_aa: CASRLPGQERNEQYF
clone_size: .; d_call: TRBD2; v_call: TRBV18; j_call: TRBJ2-7; cdr3_nt: TGTGCCAGCTCACCACCGGGAGGGGCGAAGGAGCAGTACTTC; cdr3_aa: CASSPPGGAKEQYF
clone_size: .; d_call: .; v_call: TRBV7-9; j_call: TRBJ1-5; cdr3_nt: TGTGCCAGCAGCTTAAGCGGAGGTCAGCCCCAGCATTTT; cdr3_aa: CASSLSGGQPQHF
clone_size: once; d_call: .; v_call: TRBV30; j_call: TRBJ1-2; cdr3_nt: TGTGCCTGGAGGAAGCAGGGGAACTCTAACTATGGCTACACCTTC; cdr3_aa: CAWRKQGNSNYGYTF
clone_size: .; d_call: .; v_call: TRBV5-1; j_call: TRBJ1-4; cdr3_nt: TGCGCCAGCAGTTTGGACAGACTGGGAGGTAATGAAAAACTGTTTTTT; cdr3_aa: CASSLDRLGGNEKLFF
clone_size: .; d_call: .; v_call: TRBV7-6; j_call: TRBJ2-3; cdr3_nt: TGTGCCAGCAGCTTAAGAGGGGGGGCCGTGGGCACAGATACGCAGTATTTT; cdr3_aa: CASSLRGGAVGTDTQYF
clone_size: .; d_call: .; v_call: TRBV11-2; j_call: TRBJ2-2; cdr3_nt: TGTGCCAGCAGCCCCCCCAAGACCGGGGCCGGGGAGCTGTTTTTT; cdr3_aa: CASSPPKTGAGELFF
clone_size: .; d_call: .; v_call: TRBV11-3; j_call: TRBJ1-1; cdr3_nt: TGTGCCAGCAGCCCGGACAGTCGGACTGAAGCTTTCTTT; cdr3_aa: CASSPDSRTEAFF
clone_size: .; d_call: .; v_call: TRBV7-2; j_call: TRBJ1-3; cdr3_nt: TGTGCCAGCGTCGAGGCGGGCACCGCATACTCTGGAAACACCATATATTTT; cdr3_aa: CASVEAGTAYSGNTIYF
clone_size: .; d_call: .; v_call: TRBV7-9; j_call: TRBJ2-1; cdr3_nt: TGTGCCAGCAGCTTCGGGACTCTACTTTACAATGAGCAGTTCTTC; cdr3_aa: CASSFGTLLYNEQFF
clone_size: .; d_call: TRBD1; v_call: TRBV7-3; j_call: TRBJ1-1; cdr3_nt: TGTGCCAGCAGCTTATCGGGACAGGGTGAAGCTTTCTTT; cdr3_aa: CASSLSGQGEAFF
clone_size: .; d_call: .; v_call: TRBV2; j_call: TRBJ1-3; cdr3_nt: TGTGCCAGCAGTTTGCAGGGGCTCGGGGCTGGAAACACCATATATTTT; cdr3_aa: CASSLQGLGAGNTIYF
clone_size: .; d_call: .; v_call: TRBV19; j_call: TRBJ2-2; cdr3_nt: TGTGCCAGTATTCAAGAGAGCGGGGAGCTGTTTTTT; cdr3_aa: CASIQESGELFF
clone_size: .; d_call: TRBD2; v_call: TRBV11-2; j_call: TRBJ2-2; cdr3_nt: TGTGCCAGCAGCCCCGCCGGACTAGCGGGCACCGGGGAGCTGTTTTTT; cdr3_aa: CASSPAGLAGTGELFF
clone_size: once; d_call: .; v_call: TRBV11-2; j_call: TRBJ1-3; cdr3_nt: TGTGCCAGCAGCCGCGGGGGGGCCCCATATTTT; cdr3_aa: CASSRGGAPYF
clone_size: .; d_call: TRBD2; v_call: TRBV27; j_call: TRBJ2-3; cdr3_nt: TGTGCCAGCAGCCCCACACCAGGAGCGGGGTTCACAGATACGCAGTATTTT; cdr3_aa: CASSPTPGAGFTDTQYF
clone_size: few; d_call: TRBD2; v_call: TRBV7-9; j_call: TRBJ2-3; cdr3_nt: TGTGCCAGCAGCTCCTCCCGGGACTACACAGATACGCAGTATTTT; cdr3_aa: CASSSSRDYTDTQYF
clone_size: .; d_call: .; v_call: TRBV7-2; j_call: TRBJ2-1; cdr3_nt: TGTGCCAGCAGCCCCAGGACTGGTCTTGAGCAGTTCTTC; cdr3_aa: CASSPRTGLEQFF
clone_size: .; d_call: TRBD1; v_call: TRBV4-2; j_call: TRBJ1-4; cdr3_nt: TGTGCCAGCAGCCAAGGGACAGGGGCCCTTGAAAAACTGTTTTTT; cdr3_aa: CASSQGTGALEKLFF
clone_size: .; d_call: .; v_call: TRBV11-2; j_call: TRBJ1-1; cdr3_nt: TGTGCCAGCAGCTTAGATCGCCGGACAATGAACACTGAAGCTTTCTTT; cdr3_aa: CASSLDRRTMNTEAFF
clone_size: .; d_call: TRBD2; v_call: TRBV19; j_call: TRBJ2-1; cdr3_nt: TGTGCCAGTAGTAGAACTAGCGGGGGCAATGAGCAGTTCTTC; cdr3_aa: CASSRTSGGNEQFF
clone_size: .; d_call: .; v_call: TRBV28; j_call: TRBJ2-2; cdr3_nt: TGTGCCAGCAGCAAAACTAGGAACACCGGGGAGCTGTTTTTT; cdr3_aa: CASSKTRNTGELFF
clone_size: .; d_call: TRBD1; v_call: TRBV6-6; j_call: TRBJ1-5; cdr3_nt: TGTGCCAGCGGGACAGTTGGGCAGCCCCAGCATTTT; cdr3_aa: CASGTVGQPQHF
clone_size: .; d_call: TRBD1; v_call: TRBV28; j_call: TRBJ2-5; cdr3_nt: TGTGCCAGCAGGGGGGACAGGGAACTTTGGGAGACCCAGTACTTC; cdr3_aa: CASRGDRELWETQYF
clone_size: few; d_call: TRBD1; v_call: TRBV5-6; j_call: TRBJ2-5; cdr3_nt: TGTGCCAGCAGCTTGGGGACAGGGGCTCGGGAGACCCAGTACTTC; cdr3_aa: CASSLGTGARETQYF